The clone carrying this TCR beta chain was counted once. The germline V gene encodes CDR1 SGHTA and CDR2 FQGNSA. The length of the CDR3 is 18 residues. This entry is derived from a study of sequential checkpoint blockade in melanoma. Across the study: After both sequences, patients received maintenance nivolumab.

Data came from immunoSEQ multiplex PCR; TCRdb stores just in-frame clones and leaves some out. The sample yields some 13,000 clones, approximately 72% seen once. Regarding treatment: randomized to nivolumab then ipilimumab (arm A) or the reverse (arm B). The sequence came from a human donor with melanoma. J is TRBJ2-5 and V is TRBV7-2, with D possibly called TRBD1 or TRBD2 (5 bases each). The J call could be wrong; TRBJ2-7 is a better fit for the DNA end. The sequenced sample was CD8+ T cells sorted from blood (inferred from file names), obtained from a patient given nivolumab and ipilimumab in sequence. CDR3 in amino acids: CASSLRVVDIGGSYEQYF. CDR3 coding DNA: TGTGCCAGCAGCTTAAGAGTGGTGGATATTGGGGGCTCCTACGAGCAGTACTTC.